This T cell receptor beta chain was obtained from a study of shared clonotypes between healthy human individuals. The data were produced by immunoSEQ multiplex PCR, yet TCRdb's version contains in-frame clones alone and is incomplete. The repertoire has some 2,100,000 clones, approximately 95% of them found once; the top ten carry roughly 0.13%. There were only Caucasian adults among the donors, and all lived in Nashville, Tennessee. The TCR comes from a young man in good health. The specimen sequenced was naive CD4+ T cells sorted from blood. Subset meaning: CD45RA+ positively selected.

CDR3 nucleotides: TGCGCCAGCAGCTTGGGGTTTTCAGGGTCCCACGAGCAGTACTTC. It encodes CASSLGFSGSHEQYF. The V gene is TRBV5-1, the J gene TRBJ2-7, with a tentative D call TRBD1 (5 bases). From germline, CDR1 is SGHRS and CDR2 YFSETQ. CDR3 size: 15 residues. V was trimmed by 0 bases and J by 5 bases, leaving 15 bases between them.